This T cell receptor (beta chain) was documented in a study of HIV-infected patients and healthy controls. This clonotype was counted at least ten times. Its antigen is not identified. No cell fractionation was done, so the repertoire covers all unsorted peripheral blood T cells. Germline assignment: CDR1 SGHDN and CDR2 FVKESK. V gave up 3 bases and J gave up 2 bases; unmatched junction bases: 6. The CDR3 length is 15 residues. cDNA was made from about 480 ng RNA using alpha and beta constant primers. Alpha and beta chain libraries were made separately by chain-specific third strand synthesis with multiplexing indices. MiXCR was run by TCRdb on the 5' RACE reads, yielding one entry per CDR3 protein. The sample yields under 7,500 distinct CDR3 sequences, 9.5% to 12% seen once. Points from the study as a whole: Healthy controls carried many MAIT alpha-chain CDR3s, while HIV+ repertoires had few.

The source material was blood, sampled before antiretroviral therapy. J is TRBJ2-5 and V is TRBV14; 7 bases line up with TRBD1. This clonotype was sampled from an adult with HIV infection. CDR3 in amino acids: CASSQIRTGQETQYF. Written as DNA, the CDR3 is TGTGCCAGCAGCCAGATCCGGACAGGACAAGAGACCCAGTACTTC.